This T cell receptor beta chain emerged from a study of cytomegalovirus exposure and HLA in healthy donors. The overall study: An earlier analysis identified 120 million or so unique TCR beta sequences in about 179 million T cells. Study-level points and caveats: As was reported, the HLA-A and HLA-B alleles of most subjects were accurately predicted from TCR beta sequences.

The CDR3 extends over 14 amino acids. CDR1 SGHKS and CDR2 YYEKEE come from the germline V gene (reference sequence). The trim removed 4 bases at V and 4 bases at J, leaving 6 bases unmatched. Comment on this clone: Its antigen is currently unknown.

PCR was performed using 60 Vbeta and 13 Jbeta primers. Sequencing used immunoSEQ multiplex PCR; TCRdb keeps in-frame clones, though not all of them. The repertoire consists of 200,000 or so clones, with about four fifths occurring once and the leading ten covering more than 0.35%. The sequenced sample was PBMCs. This receptor was identified in a male donor in good health and CMV-seropositive. This chain links TRBV5-5 with TRBJ1-2, with 8 bases that match TRBD1. CDR3 DNA sequence: TGTGCCAGCAGCCCCGGACAGGGCACCTATGGCTACACCTTC. Its protein product is CASSPGQGTYGYTF.